The rows below give T cell receptor beta chains drawn from one sample of a study of low-dose radiotherapy and immunotherapy resistance in tumors. TCRdb itself ran the reads through MiXCR, one entry per CDR3 protein. In the table there are tens of thousands of distinct CDR3 sequences, 18% of which are singletons. The sample consisted of PBMCs, taken before treatment. These receptor sequences come from a male donor with prostate cancer. Each CDR3 is given with its conserved first and last residue. D genes are given only for firm matches. Only part of the rows carry a size: once, few, many, or a class if the clone is expanded.

j_call v_call clone_size d_call cdr3_aa cdr3_nt
TRBJ1-5 TRBV7-9 few TRBD1 CASSTDRTLSNQPQHF TGTGCCAGCAGCACGGACAGGACCTTAAGCAATCAGCCCCAGCATTTT
TRBJ2-5 TRBV2 many NA CASSGLQETQYF TGTGCCAGCTCGGGGCTCCAAGAGACCCAGTACTTC
TRBJ2-3 TRBV7-2 many TRBD1 CASSPGTGADTQYF TGTGCCAGCAGCCCTGGGACAGGGGCAGATACGCAGTATTTT
TRBJ2-1 TRBV11-2 NA TRBD2 CASSFPPGRGSDNEQFF TGTGCCAGCAGCTTCCCTCCGGGGCGGGGGAGCGACAATGAGCAGTTCTTC
TRBJ1-5 TRBV7-2 many NA CASSTYRDQPQHF TGTGCCAGCAGCACCTACAGGGACCAGCCCCAGCATTTT
TRBJ2-5 TRBV30 many NA CAWSPLDGEVRTQYF TGTGCCTGGAGTCCCCTAGATGGTGAAGTGCGGACCCAGTACTTC
TRBJ2-2 TRBV5-6 NA TRBD1 CASSYRDRGRIGELFF TGTGCCAGCAGTTATAGGGACAGGGGACGGATCGGGGAGCTGTTTTTT
TRBJ2-3 TRBV29-1 many NA CSVRWGDTQYF TGCAGCGTTCGCTGGGGTGATACGCAGTATTTT
TRBJ2-3 TRBV3-1 NA NA CASSGGLTDTQYF TGTGCCAGCAGCGGTGGGCTCACAGATACGCAGTATTTT
TRBJ1-6 TRBV7-9 many NA CASSFGFSPLHF TGTGCCAGCAGCTTTGGGTTTTCACCCCTCCACTTT
TRBJ2-1 TRBV28 NA TRBD1 CASSFTGTDTDEQFF TGTGCCAGCAGTTTCACCGGGACAGACACCGATGAGCAGTTCTTC
TRBJ2-1 TRBV28 NA TRBD2 CASSLIGRAGNEQFF TGTGCCAGCAGTTTGATCGGGAGGGCCGGCAATGAGCAGTTCTTC
TRBJ1-5 TRBV5-6 many TRBD1 CASSSPGQGANSNQPQHF TGTGCCAGCAGCTCTCCGGGACAGGGGGCTAACAGCAATCAGCCCCAGCATTTT
TRBJ2-7 TRBV11-2 many TRBD1 CASSLPGQVLGYEQYF TGTGCCAGCAGCTTACCGGGACAGGTCCTAGGCTACGAGCAGTACTTC
TRBJ2-1 TRBV7-8 many TRBD1 CASSFIGQGGGNEQFF TGTGCCAGCAGTTTTATCGGACAGGGAGGTGGGAATGAGCAGTTCTTC
TRBJ2-3 TRBV30 many TRBD2 CAWNPAGGTDTQYF TGTGCCTGGAACCCCGCGGGGGGGACAGATACGCAGTATTTT
TRBJ2-7 TRBV20-1 many TRBD2 CSAPKRGVYEQYF TGCAGTGCACCTAAGCGGGGGGTCTACGAGCAGTACTTC
TRBJ2-5 TRBV30 many NA CAWSVRGQETQYF TGTGCCTGGAGTGTACGAGGGCAAGAGACCCAGTACTTC
TRBJ2-5 TRBV20-1 many NA CSAKPPKEGRETQYF TGCAGTGCTAAGCCCCCTAAGGAGGGTCGGGAGACCCAGTACTTC
TRBJ1-6 TRBV3-1 few TRBD1 CASSSGQGNSPLHF TGTGCCAGCAGTTCGGGACAGGGCAATTCACCCCTCCACTTT
TRBJ1-4 TRBV29-1 many NA CSVELGPNEKLFF TGCAGCGTTGAGCTCGGCCCTAATGAAAAACTGTTTTTT
TRBJ2-5 TRBV2 many NA CASRLGDIGETQYF TGTGCCAGCAGGTTGGGGGATATAGGGGAGACCCAGTACTTC
TRBJ2-1 TRBV18 many TRBD2 CASSPVTSGGQYNEQFF TGTGCCAGCTCACCAGTTACTAGCGGGGGCCAATACAATGAGCAGTTCTTC
TRBJ2-1 TRBV19 many TRBD1 CASSRQGAAFGDEQFF TGTGCCAGTTCCAGACAGGGGGCCGCCTTTGGGGATGAGCAGTTCTTC
TRBJ1-5 TRBV19 NA NA CASRQERNSNQPQHF TGTGCCAGCAGACAGGAACGGAATAGCAATCAGCCCCAGCATTTT
TRBJ2-5 TRBV7-9 many TRBD2 CASSSDRGLADHWKETQYF TGTGCCAGCAGCTCAGATCGGGGACTAGCGGACCACTGGAAAGAGACCCAGTACTTC
TRBJ1-2 TRBV20-1 many TRBD1 CSAKQGLRDGYTF TGCAGTGCAAAACAGGGGCTCAGAGACGGCTACACCTTC
TRBJ2-1 TRBV30 NA TRBD2 CAWSAYRLAVYNEQFF TGTGCCTGGAGTGCTTATAGGCTAGCGGTCTACAATGAGCAGTTCTTC
TRBJ1-4 TRBV4-1 many NA CASSQGPGALDEKLFF TGCGCCAGCAGCCAAGGACCGGGGGCGCTGGATGAAAAACTGTTTTTT
TRBJ2-1 TRBV6-1 many NA CASRQLAYNSYNEQFF TGTGCCAGCAGGCAACTAGCCTATAACTCCTACAATGAGCAGTTCTTC
TRBJ2-2 TRBV20-1 many NA CSARKGPGELFF TGCAGTGCTAGAAAGGGCCCCGGGGAGCTGTTTTTT
TRBJ1-4 TRBV5-5 many NA CASSLDPEKLFF TGTGCCAGCAGCTTGGACCCTGAAAAACTGTTTTTT
TRBJ2-3 TRBV10-1 many NA CASSESMGLTDTQYF TGCGCCAGCAGTGAGTCAATGGGACTCACAGATACGCAGTATTTT
TRBJ2-3 TRBV12-3/TRBV12-4 many TRBD2 CASNPSGYSTDTQYF TGTGCCAGCAACCCTAGCGGGTACAGCACAGATACGCAGTATTTT
TRBJ1-2 TRBV3-1 many NA CASSQDADSDGYTF TGTGCCAGCAGCCAAGATGCTGACTCGGATGGCTACACCTTC
TRBJ2-1 TRBV11-2 many TRBD2 CASSFGTSGGNEQFF TGTGCCAGCAGCTTTGGAACTAGCGGGGGAAATGAGCAGTTCTTC
TRBJ2-7 TRBV30 many NA CAWIPRKTDQREQYF TGTGCCTGGATTCCCAGAAAGACAGACCAACGGGAGCAGTACTTC
TRBJ2-1 TRBV2 NA TRBD2 CASSEASGGTNEQFF TGTGCCAGCAGTGAAGCCAGCGGGGGGACCAATGAGCAGTTCTTC
TRBJ2-7 TRBV12-3/TRBV12-4 once NA CASSLRGLSEQYF TGTGCCAGCAGCCTAAGGGGTCTCAGCGAGCAGTACTTC
TRBJ2-3 TRBV9 NA NA CASTNQTALYFCATSTGPDTQYF NA
TRBJ2-3 TRBV7-8 many NA CASSPRRVRTYQADTQYF TGTGCCAGCAGCCCACGGAGGGTGAGGACGTATCAGGCGGATACGCAGTATTTT
TRBJ2-4 TRBV6-2/TRBV6-3 many TRBD2 CASSSERGENIQYF TGTGCCAGCAGTTCCGAGCGGGGGGAAAACATTCAGTACTTC
TRBJ2-7 TRBV12-3/TRBV12-4 NA TRBD2 CAISGSSYEQYF TGTGCCATAAGCGGGAGCTCCTACGAGCAGTACTTC
TRBJ2-2 TRBV4-1 many NA CASSPVTVNTGELFF TGCGCCAGCAGCCCGGTTACGGTGAACACCGGGGAGCTGTTTTTT
TRBJ1-5 TRBV21-1 NA NA CASPSQSNQPQHF TGTGCCAGCCCAAGCCAGAGCAATCAGCCCCAGCATTTT
TRBJ2-1 TRBV19 many NA CASSSLARSYNEQFF TGTGCCAGTAGTAGCTTAGCGCGATCCTACAATGAGCAGTTCTTC
TRBJ2-2 TRBV1 many NA CASSQDLGFTGELFF TGCGCCAGCAGCCAAGATTTGGGGTTTACCGGGGAGCTGTTTTTT
TRBJ2-2 TRBV7-8 many NA CASSFRFSGELFF TGTGCCAGCAGCTTCCGGTTTTCCGGGGAGCTGTTTTTT